This TCR beta chain emerged from a study of spatial heterogeneity in lung cancer. Overall study: Detection of beta-chain sequences consistently exceeded that of alpha-chain sequences.

This clonotype appeared a few times. V lost 6 bases, J lost 5 bases, and 13 bases stayed unmatched. The CDR3 extends over 16 amino acids. Time point reported: sample taken at primary tumor resection. Unsorted whole RNA samples from tumor, nontumor lung or frozen PBMC were sequenced. Donation came from over 60 patients with untreated early-stage non-small cell lung cancer. TCRdb redid the calling of the 5' RACE reads with MiXCR, one entry per CDR3 protein. The sample lists approximately 44,000 distinct CDR3 sequences, about 11% occurring once. The input for sequencing was PBMCs, taken at surgery. The chain combines TRBV12-3 or TRBV12-4 with TRBJ2-5; 9 positions agree with TRBD2. This clonotype was sampled from a female donor with early-stage non-small cell lung cancer. This CDR3 is CASRVRGGLAGETQYF. The DNA for the CDR3 is TGTGCCAGCAGAGTGAGGGGGGGGCTAGCGGGGGAGACCCAGTACTTC.